The TCR beta chain described here comes from a study of metastatic and nonmetastatic thyroid tumors. Whole-study context: Repertoire data that came from the blood and tumor or nodule tissue of malignant and benign thyroid patients were compared. Study-level points and caveats: Benign nodules reportedly had significantly lower TCR beta diversity than malignant thyroid tumors in blood and tumor.

This CDR3 comprises 14 residues. Trimming shortened V by 1 base and J by 7 bases, and 11 bases separated the two germline ends. The germline V gene has CDR1 DFQATT and CDR2 SNEGSKA (reference sequence). This clone has at least ten counts. Its matching antigen is unknown. Patients underwent thyroid surgery, and none had received any treatment before it. In the original analysis: In papillary thyroid cancer, a distant-metastasis classifier was built using CDR3 differences across clinicopathological groups. TCRdb reanalyzed the PCR reads via MiXCR. The V and J calls were determined by TCRdb, not by the authors. Of around 28,000 clones in the sample, 15% to 20% were seen once.

This TCR was sampled from a female donor with papillary thyroid cancer or a benign thyroid nodule (not recorded which). Some clones in this sample may be carry-over from other donors' samples. The rearrangement joins TRBV20-1 to TRBJ1-6, with unresolved D. Sequencing was done on a sample of blood. The CDR3 DNA reads TGCAGTGCTAGAGTTCAAGGGCCAAATTCACCCCTCCACTTT. Its protein product is CSARVQGPNSPLHF.